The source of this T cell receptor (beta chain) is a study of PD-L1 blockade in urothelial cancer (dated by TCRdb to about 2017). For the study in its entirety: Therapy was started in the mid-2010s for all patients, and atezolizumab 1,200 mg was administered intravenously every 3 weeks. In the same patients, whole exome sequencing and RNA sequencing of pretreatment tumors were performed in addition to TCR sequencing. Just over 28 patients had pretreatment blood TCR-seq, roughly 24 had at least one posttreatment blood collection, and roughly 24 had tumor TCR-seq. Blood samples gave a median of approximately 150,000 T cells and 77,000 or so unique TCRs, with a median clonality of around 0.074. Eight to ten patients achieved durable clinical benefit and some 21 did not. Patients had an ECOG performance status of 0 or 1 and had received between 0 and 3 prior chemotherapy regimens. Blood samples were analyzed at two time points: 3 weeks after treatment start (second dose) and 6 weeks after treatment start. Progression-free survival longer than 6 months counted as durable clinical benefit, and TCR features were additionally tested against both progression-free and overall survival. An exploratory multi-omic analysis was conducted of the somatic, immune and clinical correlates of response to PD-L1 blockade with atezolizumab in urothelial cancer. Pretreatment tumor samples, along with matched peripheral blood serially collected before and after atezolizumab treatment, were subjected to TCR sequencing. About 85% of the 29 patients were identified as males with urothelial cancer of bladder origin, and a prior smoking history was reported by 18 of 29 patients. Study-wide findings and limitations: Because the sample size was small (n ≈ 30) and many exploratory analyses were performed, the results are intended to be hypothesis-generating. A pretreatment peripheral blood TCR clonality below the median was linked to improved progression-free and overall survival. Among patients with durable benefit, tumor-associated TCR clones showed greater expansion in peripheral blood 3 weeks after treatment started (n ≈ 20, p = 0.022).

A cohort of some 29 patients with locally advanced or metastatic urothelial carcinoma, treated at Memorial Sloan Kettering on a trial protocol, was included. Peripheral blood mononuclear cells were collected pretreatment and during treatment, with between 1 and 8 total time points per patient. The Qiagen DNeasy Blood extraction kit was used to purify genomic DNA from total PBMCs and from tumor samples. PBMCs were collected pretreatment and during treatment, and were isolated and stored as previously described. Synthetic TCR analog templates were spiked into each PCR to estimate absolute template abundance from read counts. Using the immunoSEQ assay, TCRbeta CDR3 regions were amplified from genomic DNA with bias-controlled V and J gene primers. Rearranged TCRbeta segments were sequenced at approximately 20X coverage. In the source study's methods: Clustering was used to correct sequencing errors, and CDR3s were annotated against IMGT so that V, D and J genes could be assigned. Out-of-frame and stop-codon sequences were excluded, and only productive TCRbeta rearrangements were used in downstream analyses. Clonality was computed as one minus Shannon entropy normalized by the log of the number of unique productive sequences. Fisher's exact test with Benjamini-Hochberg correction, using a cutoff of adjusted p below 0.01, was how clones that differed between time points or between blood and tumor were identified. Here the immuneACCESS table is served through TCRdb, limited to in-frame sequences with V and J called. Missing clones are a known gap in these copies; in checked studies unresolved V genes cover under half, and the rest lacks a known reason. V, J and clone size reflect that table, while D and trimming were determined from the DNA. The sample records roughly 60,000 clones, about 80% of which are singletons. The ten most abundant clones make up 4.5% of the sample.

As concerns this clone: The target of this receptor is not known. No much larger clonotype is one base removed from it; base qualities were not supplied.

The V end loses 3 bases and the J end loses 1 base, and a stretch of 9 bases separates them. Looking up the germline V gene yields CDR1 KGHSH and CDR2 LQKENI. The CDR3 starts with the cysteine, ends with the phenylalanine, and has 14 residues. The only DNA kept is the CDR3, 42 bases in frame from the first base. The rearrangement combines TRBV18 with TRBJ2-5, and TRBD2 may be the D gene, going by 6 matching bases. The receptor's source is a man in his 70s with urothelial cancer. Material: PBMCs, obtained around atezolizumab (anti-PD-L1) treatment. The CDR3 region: CASSPVGGQETQYF. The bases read TGTGCCAGCTCACCTGTGGGGGGCCAAGAGACCCAGTACTTC.